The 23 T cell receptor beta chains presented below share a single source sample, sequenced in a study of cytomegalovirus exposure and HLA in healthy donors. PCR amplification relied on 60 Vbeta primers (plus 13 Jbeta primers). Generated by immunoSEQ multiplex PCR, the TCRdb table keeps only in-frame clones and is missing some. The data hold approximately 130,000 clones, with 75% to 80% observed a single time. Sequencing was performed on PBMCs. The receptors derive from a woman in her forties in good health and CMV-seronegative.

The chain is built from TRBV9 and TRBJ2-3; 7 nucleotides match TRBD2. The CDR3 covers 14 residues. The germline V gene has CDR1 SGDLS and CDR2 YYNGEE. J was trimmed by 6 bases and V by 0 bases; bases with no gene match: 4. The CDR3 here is CASSVGTSGDTQYF. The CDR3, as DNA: TGTGCCAGCAGCGTAGGGACTAGTGGGGATACGCAGTATTTT.

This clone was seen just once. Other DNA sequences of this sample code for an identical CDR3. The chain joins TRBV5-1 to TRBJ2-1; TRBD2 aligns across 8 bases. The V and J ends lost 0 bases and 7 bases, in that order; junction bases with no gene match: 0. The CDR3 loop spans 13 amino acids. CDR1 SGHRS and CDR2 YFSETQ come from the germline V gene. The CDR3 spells CASSLVAGNEQFF. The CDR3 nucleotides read TGCGCCAGCAGCTTGGTAGCGGGAAATGAGCAGTTCTTC. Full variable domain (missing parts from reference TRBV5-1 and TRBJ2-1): KAGVTQTPRYLIKTRGQQVTLSCSPISGHRSVSWYQQTPGQGLQFLFEYFSETQRNKGNFPGRFSGRQFSNSRSEMNVSTLELGDSALYLCASSLVAGNEQFFGPGTRLTVL.

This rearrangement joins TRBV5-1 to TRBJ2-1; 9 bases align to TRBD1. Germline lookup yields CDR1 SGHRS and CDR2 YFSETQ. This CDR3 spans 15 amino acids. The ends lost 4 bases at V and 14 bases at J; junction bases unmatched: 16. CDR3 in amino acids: CASSLGTGIIYREFF. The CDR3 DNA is TGCGCCAGCAGCCTTGGGACAGGGATCATCTATAGAGAGTTCTTC.

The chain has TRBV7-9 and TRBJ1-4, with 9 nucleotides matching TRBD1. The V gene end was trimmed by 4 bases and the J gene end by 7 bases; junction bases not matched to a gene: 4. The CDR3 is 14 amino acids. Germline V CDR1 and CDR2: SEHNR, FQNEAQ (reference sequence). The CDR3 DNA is TGTGCCAGCAGCTCACAGGGGGCTAGTGAAAAACTGTTTTTT. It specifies CASSSQGASEKLFF.

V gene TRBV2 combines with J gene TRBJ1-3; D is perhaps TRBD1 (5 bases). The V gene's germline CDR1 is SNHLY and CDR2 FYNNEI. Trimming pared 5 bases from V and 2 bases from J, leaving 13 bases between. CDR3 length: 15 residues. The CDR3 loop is CASSSPPGAGNTIYF. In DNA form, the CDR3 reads TGTGCCAGCAGTTCGCCCCCGGGGGCTGGAAACACCATATATTTT. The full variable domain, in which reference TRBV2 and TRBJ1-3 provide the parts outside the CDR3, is EPEVTQTPSHQVTQMGQEVILRCVPISNHLYFYWYRQILGQKVEFLVSFYNNEISEKSEIFDDQFSVERPDGSNFTLKIRSTKLEDSAMYFCASSSPPGAGNTIYFGEGSWLTVV.

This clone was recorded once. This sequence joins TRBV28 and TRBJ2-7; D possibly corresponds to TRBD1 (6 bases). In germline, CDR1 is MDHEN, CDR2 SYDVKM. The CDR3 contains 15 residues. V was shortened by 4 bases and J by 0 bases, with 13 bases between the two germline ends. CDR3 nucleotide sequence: TGTGCCAGCAGTTCACCGGGACAAAACTCCTACGAGCAGTACTTC. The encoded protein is CASSSPGQNSYEQYF. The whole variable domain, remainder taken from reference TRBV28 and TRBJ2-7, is DVKVTQSSRYLVKRTGEKVFLECVQDMDHENMFWYRQDPGLGLRLIYFSYDVKMKEKGDIPEGYSVSREKKERFSLILESASTNQTSMYLCASSSPGQNSYEQYFGPGTRLTVT.

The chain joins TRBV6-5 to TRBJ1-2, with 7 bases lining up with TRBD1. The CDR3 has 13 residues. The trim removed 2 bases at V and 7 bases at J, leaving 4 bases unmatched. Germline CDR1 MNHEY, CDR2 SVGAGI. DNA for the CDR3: TGTGCCAGCAGTTACAGGGGGCTCGGTGGCTACACCTTC. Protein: CASSYRGLGGYTF.

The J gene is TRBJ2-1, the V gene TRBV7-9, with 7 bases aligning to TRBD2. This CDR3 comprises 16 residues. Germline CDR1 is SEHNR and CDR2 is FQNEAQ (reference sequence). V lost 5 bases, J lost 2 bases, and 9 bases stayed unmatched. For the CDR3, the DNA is TGTGCCAGCAGCCACCAGAGCGGGATCACCTACAATGAGCAGTTCTTC. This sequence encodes CASSHQSGITYNEQFF.

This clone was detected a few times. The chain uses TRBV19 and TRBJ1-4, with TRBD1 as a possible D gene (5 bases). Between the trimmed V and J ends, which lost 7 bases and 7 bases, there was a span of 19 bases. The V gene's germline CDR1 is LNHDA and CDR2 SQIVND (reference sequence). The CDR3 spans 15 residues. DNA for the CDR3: TGTGCCAGTACCCACCCGGGACGGGGGTCTGAAAAACTGTTTTTT. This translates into CASTHPGRGSEKLFF.

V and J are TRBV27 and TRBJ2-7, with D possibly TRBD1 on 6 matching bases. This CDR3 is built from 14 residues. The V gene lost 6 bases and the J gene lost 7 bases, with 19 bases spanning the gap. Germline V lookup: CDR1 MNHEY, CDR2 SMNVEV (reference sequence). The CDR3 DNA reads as TGTGCCAGCAGCCTCAGGGGAATTTTAGGGGAGCAGTACTTC. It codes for CASSLRGILGEQYF.

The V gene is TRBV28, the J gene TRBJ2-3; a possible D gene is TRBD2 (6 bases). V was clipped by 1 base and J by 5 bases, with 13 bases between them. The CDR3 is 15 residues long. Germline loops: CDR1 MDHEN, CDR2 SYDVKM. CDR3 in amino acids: CASSLSSDLIDTQYF. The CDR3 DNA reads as TGTGCCAGCAGTTTATCTAGCGACTTGATAGATACGCAGTATTTT.

The CDR3 sequence is CASSDYSKETQYF. The CDR3 DNA reads as TGTGCCAGCAGTGATTACAGTAAAGAGACCCAGTACTTC. This rearrangement joins TRBV2 to TRBJ2-5; D call uncertain. Trimming shortened V by 3 bases and J by 3 bases, and 8 bases separated the two germline ends. The CDR3 has 13 residues. Germline CDR1 reads SNHLY; CDR2 reads FYNNEI.

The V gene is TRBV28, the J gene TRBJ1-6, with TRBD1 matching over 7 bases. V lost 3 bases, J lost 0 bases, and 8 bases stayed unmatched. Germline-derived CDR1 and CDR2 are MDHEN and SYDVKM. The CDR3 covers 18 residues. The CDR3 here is CASSFPRSGGSYNSPLHF. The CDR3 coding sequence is TGTGCCAGCAGTTTCCCCCGATCAGGGGGCTCCTATAATTCACCCCTCCACTTT. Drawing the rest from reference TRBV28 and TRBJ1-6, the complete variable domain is DVKVTQSSRYLVKRTGEKVFLECVQDMDHENMFWYRQDPGLGLRLIYFSYDVKMKEKGDIPEGYSVSREKKERFSLILESASTNQTSMYLCASSFPRSGGSYNSPLHFGNGTRLTVT.

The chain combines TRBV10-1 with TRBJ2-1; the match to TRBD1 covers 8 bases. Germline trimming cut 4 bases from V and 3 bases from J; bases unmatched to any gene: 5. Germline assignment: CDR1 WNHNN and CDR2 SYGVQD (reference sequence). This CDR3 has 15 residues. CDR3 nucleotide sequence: TGCGCCAGCAGTGCGGACAGGGCCTTCTACAATGAGCAGTTCTTC. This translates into CASSADRAFYNEQFF.

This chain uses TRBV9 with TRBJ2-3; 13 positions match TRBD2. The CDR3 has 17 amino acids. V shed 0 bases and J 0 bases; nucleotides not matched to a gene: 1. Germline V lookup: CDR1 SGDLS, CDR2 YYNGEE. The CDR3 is CASSVGLAGGSTDTQYF. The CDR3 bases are TGTGCCAGCAGCGTAGGACTAGCGGGAGGCAGCACAGATACGCAGTATTTT.

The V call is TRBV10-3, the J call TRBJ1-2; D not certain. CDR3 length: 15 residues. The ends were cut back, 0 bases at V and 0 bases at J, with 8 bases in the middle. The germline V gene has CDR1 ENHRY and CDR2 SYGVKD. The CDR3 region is CAISESPTTNYGYTF. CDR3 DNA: TGTGCCATCAGTGAGTCCCCGACTACTAACTATGGCTACACCTTC.

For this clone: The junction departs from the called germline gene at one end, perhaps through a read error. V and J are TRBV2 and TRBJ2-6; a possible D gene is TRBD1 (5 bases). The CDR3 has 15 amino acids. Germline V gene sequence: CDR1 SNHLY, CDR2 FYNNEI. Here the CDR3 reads CASNTGYSGANGLTF. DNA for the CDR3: TGTGCCAGCAATACAGGCTACTCTGGGGCCAACGGCCTGACTTTC.

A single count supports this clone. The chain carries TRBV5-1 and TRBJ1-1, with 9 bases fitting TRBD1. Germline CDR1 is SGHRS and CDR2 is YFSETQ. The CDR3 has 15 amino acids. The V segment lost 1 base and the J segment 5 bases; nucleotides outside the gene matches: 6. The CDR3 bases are TGCGCCAGCAGCTTGCGACCGGGACAGGGTACTGAAGCTTTCTTT. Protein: CASSLRPGQGTEAFF.

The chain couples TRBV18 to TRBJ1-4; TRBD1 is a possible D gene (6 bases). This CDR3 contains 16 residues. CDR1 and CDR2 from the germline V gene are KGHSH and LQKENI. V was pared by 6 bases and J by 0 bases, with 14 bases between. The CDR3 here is CASSLSRGTTNEKLFF. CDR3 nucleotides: TGTGCCAGCTCCTTGTCGAGGGGGACAACTAATGAAAAACTGTTTTTT.

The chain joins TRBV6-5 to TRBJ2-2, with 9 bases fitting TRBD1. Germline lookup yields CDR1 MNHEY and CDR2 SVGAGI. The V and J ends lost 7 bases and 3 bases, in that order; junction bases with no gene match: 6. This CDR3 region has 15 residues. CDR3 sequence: CASNPRTGDTGELFF. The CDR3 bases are TGTGCCAGCAACCCTAGGACAGGGGACACCGGGGAGCTGTTTTTT.

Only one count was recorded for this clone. This CDR3 reads CASSPFQGNEKLFF. The DNA for the CDR3 is TGTGCCAGCAGCCCGTTTCAGGGTAATGAAAAACTGTTTTTT. The V and J genes are TRBV5-4 and TRBJ1-4; maybe TRBD1 (5 bases). V gave up 4 bases and J gave up 4 bases, with 11 bases separating them. Germline CDR1 and CDR2: SGHNT and YYREEE (reference sequence). The CDR3 spans 14 residues.

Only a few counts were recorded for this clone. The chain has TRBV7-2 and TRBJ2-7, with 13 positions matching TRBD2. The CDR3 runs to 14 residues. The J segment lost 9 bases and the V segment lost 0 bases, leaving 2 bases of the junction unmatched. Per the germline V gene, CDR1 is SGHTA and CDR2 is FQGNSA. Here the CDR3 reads CASSLAGTSGVQYF. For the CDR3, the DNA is TGTGCCAGCAGCTTAGCCGGGACTAGCGGGGTGCAGTACTTC.

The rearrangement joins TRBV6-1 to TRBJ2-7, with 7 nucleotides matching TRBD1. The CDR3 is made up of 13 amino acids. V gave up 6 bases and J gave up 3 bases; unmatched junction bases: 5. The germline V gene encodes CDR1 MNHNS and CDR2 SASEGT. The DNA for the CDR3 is TGTGCCAGCAGCTGGGACAGATTCTACGAGCAGTACTTC. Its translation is CASSWDRFYEQYF.